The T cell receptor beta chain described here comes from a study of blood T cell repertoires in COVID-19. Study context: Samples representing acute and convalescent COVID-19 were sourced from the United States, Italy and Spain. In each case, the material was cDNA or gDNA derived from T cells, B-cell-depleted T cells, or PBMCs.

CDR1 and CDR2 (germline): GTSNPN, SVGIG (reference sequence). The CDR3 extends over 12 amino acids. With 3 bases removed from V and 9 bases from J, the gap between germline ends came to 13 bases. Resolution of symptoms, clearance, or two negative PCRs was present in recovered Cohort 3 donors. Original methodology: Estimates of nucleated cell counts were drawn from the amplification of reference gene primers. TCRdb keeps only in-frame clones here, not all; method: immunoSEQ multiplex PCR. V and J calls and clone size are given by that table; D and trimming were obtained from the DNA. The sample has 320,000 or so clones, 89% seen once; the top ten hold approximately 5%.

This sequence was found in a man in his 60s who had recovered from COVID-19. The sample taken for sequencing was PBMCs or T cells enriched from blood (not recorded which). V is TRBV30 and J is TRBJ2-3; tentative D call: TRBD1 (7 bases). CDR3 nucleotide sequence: TGTGCCTGGAGAGGGGGCGGGACGACGCAGTATTTT. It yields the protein CAWRGGGTTQYF.